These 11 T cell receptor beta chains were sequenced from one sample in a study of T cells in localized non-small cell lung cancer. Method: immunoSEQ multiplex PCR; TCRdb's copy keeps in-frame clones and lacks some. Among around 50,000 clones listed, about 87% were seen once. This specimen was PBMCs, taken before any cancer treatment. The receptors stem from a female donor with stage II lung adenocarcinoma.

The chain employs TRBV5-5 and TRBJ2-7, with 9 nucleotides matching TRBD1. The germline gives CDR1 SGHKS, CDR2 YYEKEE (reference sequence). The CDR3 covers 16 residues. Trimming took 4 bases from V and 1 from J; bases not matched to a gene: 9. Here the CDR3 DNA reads TGTGCCAGCAGCCCGAAAAGGACAGGGGTTTCCTACGAGCAGTACTTC. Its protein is CASSPKRTGVSYEQYF.

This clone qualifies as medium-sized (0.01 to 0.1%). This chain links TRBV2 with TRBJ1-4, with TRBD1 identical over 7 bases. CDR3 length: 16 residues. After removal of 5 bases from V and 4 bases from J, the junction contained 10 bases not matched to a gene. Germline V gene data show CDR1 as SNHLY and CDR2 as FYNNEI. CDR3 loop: CASSFHQTGNNEKLFF. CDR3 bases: TGTGCCAGCAGTTTTCATCAGACAGGGAATAATGAAAAACTGTTTTTT.

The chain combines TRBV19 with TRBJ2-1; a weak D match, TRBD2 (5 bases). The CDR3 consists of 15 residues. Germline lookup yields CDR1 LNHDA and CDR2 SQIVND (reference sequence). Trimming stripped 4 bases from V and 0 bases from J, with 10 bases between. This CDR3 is CASSSSGSSYNEQFF. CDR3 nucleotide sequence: TGTGCCAGTAGTAGCAGCGGCAGCTCCTACAATGAGCAGTTCTTC.

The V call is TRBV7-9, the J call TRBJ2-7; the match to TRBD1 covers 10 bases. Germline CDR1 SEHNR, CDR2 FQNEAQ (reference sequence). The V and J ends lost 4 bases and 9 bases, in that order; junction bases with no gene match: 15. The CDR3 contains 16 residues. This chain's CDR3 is CASSSDKSRDRGGQYF. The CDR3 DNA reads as TGTGCCAGCAGCTCCGATAAATCCCGGGACAGGGGCGGGCAGTACTTC.

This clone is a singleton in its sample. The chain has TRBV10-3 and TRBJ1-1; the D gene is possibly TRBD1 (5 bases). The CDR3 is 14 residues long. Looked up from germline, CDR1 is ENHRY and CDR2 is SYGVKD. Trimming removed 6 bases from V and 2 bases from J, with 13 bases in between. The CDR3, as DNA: TGTGCCATCAGACCAGGACAACCAAACACTGAAGCTTTCTTT. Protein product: CAIRPGQPNTEAFF.

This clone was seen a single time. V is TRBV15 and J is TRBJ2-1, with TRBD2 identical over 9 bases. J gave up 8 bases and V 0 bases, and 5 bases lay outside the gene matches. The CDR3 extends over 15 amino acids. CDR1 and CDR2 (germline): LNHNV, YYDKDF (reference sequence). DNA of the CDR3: TGTGCCACCAGCAGAGATCGGGGACTAGCCGATGAGCAGTTCTTC. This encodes CATSRDRGLADEQFF.

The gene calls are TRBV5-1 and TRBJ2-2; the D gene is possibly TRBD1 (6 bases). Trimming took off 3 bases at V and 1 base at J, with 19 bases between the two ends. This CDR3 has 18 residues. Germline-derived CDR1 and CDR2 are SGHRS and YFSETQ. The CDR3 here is CASSSRGHRSKNTGELFF. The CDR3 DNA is TGCGCCAGCAGCTCCAGGGGACATCGTTCAAAGAACACCGGGGAGCTGTTTTTT.

The chain's CDR3 is CASSRDGVGLETQYF. CDR3 sequence (DNA): TGCGCCAGCAGTCGTGACGGGGTAGGGTTGGAGACCCAGTACTTC. The genes are TRBV5-1 and TRBJ2-5, with D possibly TRBD2 on 5 matching bases. The CDR3 contains 15 residues. The V gene lost 5 bases and the J gene lost 5 bases, with 19 bases spanning the gap. Germline V gene lookup returns CDR1 SGHRS and CDR2 YFSETQ. The complete variable domain, with remaining parts taken from reference TRBV5-1 and TRBJ2-5, reads KAGVTQTPRYLIKTRGQQVTLSCSPISGHRSVSWYQQTPGQGLQFLFEYFSETQRNKGNFPGRFSGRQFSNSRSEMNVSTLELGDSALYLCASSRDGVGLETQYFGPGTRLLVL.

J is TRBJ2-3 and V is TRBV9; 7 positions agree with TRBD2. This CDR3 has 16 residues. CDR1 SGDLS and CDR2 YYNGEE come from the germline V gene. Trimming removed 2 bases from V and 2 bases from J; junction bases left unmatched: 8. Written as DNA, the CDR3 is TGTGCCAGCAGCGTGTCCGGACTAGGCGACACAGATACGCAGTATTTT. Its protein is CASSVSGLGDTDTQYF.

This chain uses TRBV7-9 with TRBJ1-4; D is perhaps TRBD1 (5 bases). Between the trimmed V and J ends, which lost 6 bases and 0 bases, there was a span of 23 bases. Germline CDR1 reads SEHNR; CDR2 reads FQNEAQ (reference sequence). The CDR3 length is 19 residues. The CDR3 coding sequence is TGTGCCAGCAGAAAGGGACGTGGGGCAGGGCACGCAACTAATGAAAAACTGTTTTTT. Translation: CASRKGRGAGHATNEKLFF.

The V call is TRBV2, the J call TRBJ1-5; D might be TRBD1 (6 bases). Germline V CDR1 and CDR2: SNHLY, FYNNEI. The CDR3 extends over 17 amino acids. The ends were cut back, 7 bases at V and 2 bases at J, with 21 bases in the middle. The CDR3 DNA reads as TGTGCCAGCACTTCCGGGGGGGGCGTGGGTCGCAATCAGCCCCAGCATTTT. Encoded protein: CASTSGGGVGRNQPQHF.